This TCR beta chain was obtained from a study of blood T cell repertoires in COVID-19. V was trimmed by 0 bases and J by 0 bases, leaving 32 bases between them. From germline, CDR1 is SGDLS and CDR2 YYNGEE. CDR3 size: 23 residues. Assay: immunoSEQ multiplex PCR; the TCRdb copy retains only in-frame clones and omits some. The sample lists approximately 180,000 clones; roughly 76% were seen once. The specimen sequenced was peripheral blood. The chain joins TRBV9 to TRBJ2-3, with D possibly TRBD2 on 7 matching bases. This TCR was sampled from a woman aged 80 or over with COVID-19, enrolled during active disease. The CDR3 nucleotides read TGTGCCAGCAGCGTAGATCGGGGGGCGTGGGACAACCCCTATCCCCCTAGCACAGATACGCAGTATTTT. Its protein is CASSVDRGAWDNPYPPSTDTQYF.